The sequence of this T cell receptor beta chain was determined in a study of beta chain features in type 1 diabetes. Findings and caveats of the study: A moderate, significant TCRB CDR3 shortening appeared in type 1 diabetes across four CD4+ subsets.

For this clone: Antigen: not known.

It was one heparinised blood draw, averaging around 120 mL, that each donor gave. Deletions cut 3 bases from V and 2 bases from J, with 11 bases between. The CDR3 length is 14 residues. The V gene's germline CDR1 is SNHLY and CDR2 FYNNEI. Sequencing targeted expressed TCRB transcripts, as all isolated RNA had been reverse transcribed. Repertoires were generated with immunoSEQ multiplex PCR, while TCRdb's copy carries only in-frame clones and drops some. The sample holds under 250,000 clones; approximately 14% are singletons and the top ten take approximately 0.018%. This rearrangement joins TRBV2 to TRBJ2-7, with D possibly matching TRBD2 (5 bases). The source is a man in his thirties or forties with type 1 diabetes. Sample: naive CD4+ T cells from blood. The CDR3 nucleotides are TGTGCCAGCAGTGATTATGGAGGTGCCTACGAGCAGTACTTC. Its protein product is CASSDYGGAYEQYF.